This entry features one T cell receptor beta chain sequence. Its antigen remains unknown. In germline, CDR1 is SGHTA, CDR2 FQGTGA. The CDR3 length is 14 residues. The J segment lost 4 bases and the V segment lost 8 bases, leaving 3 bases of the junction unmatched. This sample stems from a study of T cell repertoires in cytomegalovirus infection. Points from the study as a whole: HLA-C-restricted CMV-specific TCR beta clonotypes prevailed in the ex vivo response.

In TCRdb, the reads were re-called with MiXCR into one record per CDR3 protein. The sample records fewer than 950,000 distinct CDR3 sequences, about 30% being singletons. The specimen was cultured CD8+ T cells from PBMCs, collected from culture after CMV antigen stimulation. The V call is TRBV7-3, the J call TRBJ2-3; the match to TRBD2 covers 13 bases. This TCR was sampled from a human donor in good health (CMV status not recorded). Some clones in this sample may be carry-over from other donors' samples. The CDR3 DNA sequence: TGTGCCAGCGGGGGACTAGCGGGGTCAGATACGCAGTATTTT. Its translation is CASGGLAGSDTQYF. Full variable domain (outside the CDR3, taken from reference TRBV7-3 and TRBJ2-3): GAGVSQTPSNKVTEKGKYVELRCDPISGHTALYWYRQSLGQGPEFLIYFQGTGAADDSGLPNDRFFAVRPEGSVSTLKIQRTERGDSAVYLCASGGLAGSDTQYFGPGTRLTVL.